This T cell receptor beta chain appears in the sequencing data of a study of cytomegalovirus exposure and HLA in healthy donors. The overall study: Both the 120 or so validation repertoires and the approximately 670 first-cohort repertoires used the same platform, as reported by a later analysis.

The repertoire was sequenced with immunoSEQ multiplex PCR; TCRdb's copy has only in-frame clones and lacks some. Of about 100,000 clones listed, around 85% are singletons. The study's findings and limits: It was reportedly the case that the classifier diagnosed cytomegalovirus status with high specificity and sensitivity.

V was cut by 6 bases and J by 3 bases, with 14 bases left in between. This CDR3 has 14 residues. Germline values: CDR1 MNHEY, CDR2 SVGAGI. Worth noting for this clone: Its antigen is undetermined.

V gene TRBV6-5 combines with J gene TRBJ1-1, with a tentative D call TRBD1 (6 bases). This sequence was found in a woman aged 18-29 years in good health and CMV-seronegative. The specimen sequenced was PBMCs. This CDR3 reads CASSLGTFDTEAFF. CDR3 in DNA: TGTGCCAGCAGCCTAGGGACATTCGACACTGAAGCTTTCTTT.